This TCR beta chain was sequenced for a study of CD8+ T cells in alopecia areata. Whole-study context: A regimen of oral tofacitinib, 5 to 10 mg twice daily, was given to treated patients. Study-wide points: Affected scalp, especially in alopecia totalis/universalis, had a higher clonality than normal scalp did. TCR sharing across patients was less clear than in mice, possibly HLA-related.

Germline loops: CDR1 GTSNPN, CDR2 SVGIG (reference sequence). V was pared by 0 bases and J by 0 bases, with 5 bases between. The CDR3 covers 13 residues. Extracted from the samples, RNA was reverse transcribed into cDNA to serve as the sequencing template. The method was immunoSEQ multiplex PCR; TCRdb's version includes in-frame clones alone and lacks a portion of them. The sample yields tens of thousands of clones, approximately 64% seen once. Samples from alopecia areata patients were lesional scalp punch biopsies and peripheral blood. Regarding this clone: What it binds is unknown.

Sequencing used CD8+ T cells sorted from blood, obtained at week 0. The rearrangement links TRBV30 to TRBJ1-1; unclear D gene. The TCR comes from a human donor with alopecia areata. The CDR3 DNA reads as TGTGCCTGGAGTGTATTGGTGAACACTGAAGCTTTCTTT. Translating gives CAWSVLVNTEAFF.